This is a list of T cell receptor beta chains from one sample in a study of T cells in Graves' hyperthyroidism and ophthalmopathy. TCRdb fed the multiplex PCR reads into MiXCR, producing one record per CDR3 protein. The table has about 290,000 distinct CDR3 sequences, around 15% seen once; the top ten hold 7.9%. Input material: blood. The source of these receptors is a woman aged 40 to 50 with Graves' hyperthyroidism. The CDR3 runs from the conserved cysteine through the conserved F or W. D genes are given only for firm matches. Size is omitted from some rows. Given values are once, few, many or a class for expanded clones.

CDR3nt: TGTGCCAGCAGTTCACCCCCCGAGGCCTACGAGCAGTACTTC; CDR3aa: CASSSPPEAYEQYF; j_gene: TRBJ2-7; v_gene: TRBV2; d_gene: NA; abundance: many
CDR3nt: TGTGCCAGCAGCGGACCGGGACAGGGGGATACTGAAGCTTTCTTT; CDR3aa: CASSGPGQGDTEAFF; j_gene: TRBJ1-1; v_gene: TRBV12-3/TRBV12-4; d_gene: TRBD1; abundance: NA
CDR3nt: TGCGCCAGCAGCCAAGAGGGGGGCTTTGGGCAGGCGAACACTGAAGCTTTCTTT; CDR3aa: CASSQEGGFGQANTEAFF; j_gene: TRBJ1-1; v_gene: TRBV4-1; d_gene: NA; abundance: NA
CDR3nt: TGTGCCACCAGTGATTTTAGGGCTAGATGGGGCACAGATACGCAGTATTTT; CDR3aa: CATSDFRARWGTDTQYF; j_gene: TRBJ2-3; v_gene: TRBV24-1; d_gene: NA; abundance: many
CDR3nt: TGTGCCAGCTTTACTAGCATTTCCAATGAGCAGTTCTTC; CDR3aa: CASFTSISNEQFF; j_gene: TRBJ2-1; v_gene: TRBV25-1; d_gene: NA; abundance: many
CDR3nt: TGTGCCAGCAGCTTAGATGGACGCCGTGAAAAATGGTTTTTT; CDR3aa: CASSLDGRREKWFF; j_gene: TRBJ1-4; v_gene: TRBV11-2; d_gene: NA; abundance: many
CDR3nt: TGTGCCAGCAGTTTTTGGGACAGACATAGCAATCAGCCCCAGCATTTT; CDR3aa: CASSFWDRHSNQPQHF; j_gene: TRBJ1-5; v_gene: TRBV12-3/TRBV12-4; d_gene: TRBD1; abundance: NA
CDR3nt: TGTGCCAGCAGCTTAGGACCGACCCAGTACTTC; CDR3aa: CASSLGPTQYF; j_gene: TRBJ2-5; v_gene: TRBV7-6; d_gene: NA; abundance: NA
CDR3nt: TGTGCCAGCGGGGGCTCGTCTAGTTATAAGGAGCAGTTCTTC; CDR3aa: CASGGSSSYKEQFF; j_gene: TRBJ2-1; v_gene: TRBV2; d_gene: NA; abundance: many
CDR3nt: TGCGCCAGCAGCCTAAGTAGGGTTGCGAACACCGGGGAGCTGTTTTTT; CDR3aa: CASSLSRVANTGELFF; j_gene: TRBJ2-2; v_gene: TRBV4-1; d_gene: NA; abundance: few
CDR3nt: TGTGCCAGCAGTTACTGGGGGACAGCGACCTACGAGCAGTACTTC; CDR3aa: CASSYWGTATYEQYF; j_gene: TRBJ2-7; v_gene: TRBV6-2/TRBV6-3; d_gene: TRBD1; abundance: NA
CDR3nt: TGTGCCAGCAGTTACACCCAGGTTCCTGAGCAGTTCTTC; CDR3aa: CASSYTQVPEQFF; j_gene: TRBJ2-1; v_gene: TRBV6-8; d_gene: NA; abundance: many
CDR3nt: TGTGCCAGCAGAAACACGGGACACTTCTACAATGAGCAGTTCTTC; CDR3aa: CASRNTGHFYNEQFF; j_gene: TRBJ2-1; v_gene: TRBV7-9; d_gene: NA; abundance: NA
CDR3nt: TGTGCCAGCAGTTTACAAGGGGTCCGCAATGAGCAGTTCTTC; CDR3aa: CASSLQGVRNEQFF; j_gene: TRBJ2-1; v_gene: TRBV12-3/TRBV12-4; d_gene: NA; abundance: many
CDR3nt: TGCAGCGTTGTCGGGGACAATCAGCCCCAGCATTTT; CDR3aa: CSVVGDNQPQHF; j_gene: TRBJ1-5; v_gene: TRBV29-1; d_gene: NA; abundance: many
CDR3nt: TGCAGTGCTAGAGTCGCCCCCCCACTAGCGGGAGGGCCCTACGAGCAGTACTTC; CDR3aa: CSARVAPPLAGGPYEQYF; j_gene: TRBJ2-7; v_gene: TRBV20-1; d_gene: TRBD2; abundance: many
CDR3nt: TGTGCCAGCTCTCAGGACGTTAACTATGGCTACACCTTC; CDR3aa: CASSQDVNYGYTF; j_gene: TRBJ1-2; v_gene: TRBV18; d_gene: NA; abundance: many
CDR3nt: TGCGCCAGCAGCCAACTCCCCGACACCAGAAACACCATATATTTT; CDR3aa: CASSQLPDTRNTIYF; j_gene: TRBJ1-3; v_gene: TRBV4-1; d_gene: NA; abundance: few